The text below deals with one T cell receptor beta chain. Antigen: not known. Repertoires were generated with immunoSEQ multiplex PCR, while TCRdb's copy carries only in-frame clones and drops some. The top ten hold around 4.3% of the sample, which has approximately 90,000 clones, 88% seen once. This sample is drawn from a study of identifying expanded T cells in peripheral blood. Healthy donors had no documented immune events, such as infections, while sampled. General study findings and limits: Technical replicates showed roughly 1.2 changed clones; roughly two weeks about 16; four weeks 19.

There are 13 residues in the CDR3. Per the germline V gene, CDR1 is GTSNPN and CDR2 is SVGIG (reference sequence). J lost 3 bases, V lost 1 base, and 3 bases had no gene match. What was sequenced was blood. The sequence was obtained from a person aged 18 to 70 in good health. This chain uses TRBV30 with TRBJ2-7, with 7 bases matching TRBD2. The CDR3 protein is CAWSGGEGYEQYF. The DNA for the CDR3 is TGTGCCTGGAGTGGTGGGGAGGGCTACGAGCAGTACTTC.